Only one count was recorded for the clone carrying this T cell receptor (beta chain). The data were taken from a study of blood T cell repertoires in COVID-19. Turning to the study itself: Sources were T cells, B-cell-depleted T cells, or PBMCs; the material itself was cDNA or gDNA.

Germline V CDR1 and CDR2: SGHNT, YYREEE (reference sequence). The V end was cut by 4 bases, the J end by 7 bases, with 18 bases between. The CDR3 is 16 residues long. Those who participated ranged in age from about 18 to 89 years and resided in roughly 26 US areas. The data were produced by immunoSEQ multiplex PCR, yet TCRdb's version contains in-frame clones alone and is incomplete. There are around 250,000 clones in the sample; approximately 83% occur only once, and under 2.5% lies in the top ten. Sequencing was done on a sample of PBMCs or T cells enriched from blood (not recorded which). This chain links TRBV5-4 with TRBJ1-6, with a tentative D call TRBD1 (6 bases). This clonotype originated in a woman between 45 and 60 years old who had recovered from COVID-19. Here the CDR3 reads CASSPNMGAGNSPLHF. The CDR3 DNA reads TGTGCCAGCAGCCCCAATATGGGGGCCGGGAATTCACCCCTCCACTTT.